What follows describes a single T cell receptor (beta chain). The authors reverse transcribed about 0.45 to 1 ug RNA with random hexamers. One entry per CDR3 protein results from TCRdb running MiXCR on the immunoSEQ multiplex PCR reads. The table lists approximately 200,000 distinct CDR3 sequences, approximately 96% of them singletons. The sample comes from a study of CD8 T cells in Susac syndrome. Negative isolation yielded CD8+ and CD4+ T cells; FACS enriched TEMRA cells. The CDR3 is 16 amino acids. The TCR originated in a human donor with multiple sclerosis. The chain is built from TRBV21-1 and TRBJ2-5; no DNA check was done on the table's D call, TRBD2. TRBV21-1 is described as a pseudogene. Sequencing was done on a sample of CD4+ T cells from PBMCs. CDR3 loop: CASSKEEGVGQETQYF. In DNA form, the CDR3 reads TGTGCCAGCAGCAAAGAGGAGGGAGTAGGGCAAGAGACCCAGTACTTC.